Each of the 2 T cell receptor beta chains below was sequenced from the same sample in a study of blood T cell repertoires in COVID-19. Profiling relied on immunoSEQ multiplex PCR, and the TCRdb table lists in-frame clones only, not all of them. Of a few hundred thousand clones in the sample, 80% to 90% were seen once. The source material was PBMCs or T cells enriched from blood (not recorded which). The receptors here all came from a woman between 40 and 55 years old with acute COVID-19.

V usage is TRBV11-2 and J usage is TRBJ1-6; TRBD1 is a possible D gene (6 bases). The CDR3 is 19 residues long. V lost 5 bases and J lost 1, with 21 bases in between. Per the germline V gene, CDR1 is SGHAT and CDR2 is FQNNGV. The CDR3 region has the DNA TGTGCCAGCAGCCCCCGGGGCGCTGCAGGGGAGTCCTATAATTCACCCCTCCACTTT. It is translated as CASSPRGAAGESYNSPLHF.

J is TRBJ1-5 and V is TRBV4-1, with unresolved D. V was trimmed by 2 bases and J by 4 bases, leaving 15 bases between them. The length of the CDR3 is 16 residues. Germline V gene sequence: CDR1 MGHRA, CDR2 YSYEKL. The CDR3: CASSQSKGVLNQPQHF. The CDR3 coding sequence is TGCGCCAGCAGCCAATCTAAGGGAGTTTTGAATCAGCCCCAGCATTTT.